This entry is about one T cell receptor (beta chain). What it binds is not known. Researchers prepared the TCRbeta library using unique molecular identifiers, the study reports. A single record per CDR3 protein comes from TCRdb applying MiXCR to the PCR reads. Counted here are 450,000 to 600,000 distinct CDR3 sequences, about an eighth occurring once; the ten biggest clones make up around 2%. The data were obtained in a study of T-cell reconstitution after alpha-beta-depleted transplantation in children. General study findings and limits: A year post-transplant, T-cell counts and diversity derived mostly from newly produced T cells. Expanded graft clones numbering several hundred reportedly gave rise to alpha-beta T cells about two months after transplant. The origin of high day-60 TCRbeta diversity in some patients lay in surviving recipient T cells and thymic progenitors.

The germline V gene encodes CDR1 LNHDA and CDR2 SQIVND (reference sequence). V lost 3 bases and J 12 bases, leaving 15 bases between the germline ends. This CDR3 has 13 amino acids. The chain recombines TRBV19 with TRBJ2-1; tentative D call: TRBD2 (5 bases). Sequenced here: PBMCs, mostly from graft donor cells, sampled 360 days after TCRalphabeta/CD19-depleted stem cell transplant. The source is a male patient between 10 and 17 years old who had a stem cell transplant for acute myeloid leukemia, so the T cells may come from the graft donor. The CDR3 reads CASSMIPGELQFF. In DNA form, the CDR3 reads TGTGCCAGTAGTATGATCCCCGGGGAGCTGCAGTTCTTC.